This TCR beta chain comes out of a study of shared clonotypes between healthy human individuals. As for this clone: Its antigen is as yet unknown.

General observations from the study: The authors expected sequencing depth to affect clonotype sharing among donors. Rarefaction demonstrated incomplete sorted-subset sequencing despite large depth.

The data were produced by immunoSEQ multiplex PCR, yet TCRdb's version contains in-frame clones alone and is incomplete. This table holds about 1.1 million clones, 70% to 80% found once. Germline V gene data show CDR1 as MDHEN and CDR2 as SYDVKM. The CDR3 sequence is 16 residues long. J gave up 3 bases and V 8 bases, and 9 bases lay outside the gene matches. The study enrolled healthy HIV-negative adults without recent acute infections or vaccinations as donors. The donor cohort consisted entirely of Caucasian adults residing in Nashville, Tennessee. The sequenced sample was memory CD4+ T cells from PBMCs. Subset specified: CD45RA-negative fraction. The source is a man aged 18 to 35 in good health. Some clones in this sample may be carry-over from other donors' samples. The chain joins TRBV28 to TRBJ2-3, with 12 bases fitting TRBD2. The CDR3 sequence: CASPSGRAVGTDTQYF. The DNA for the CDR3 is TGTGCCAGCCCTAGCGGGAGGGCCGTTGGTACAGATACGCAGTATTTT.